The 24 T cell receptor beta chains presented below share a single source sample, sequenced in a study of cytomegalovirus exposure and HLA in healthy donors. 60 Vbeta and 13 Jbeta primers were used in PCR. The data were produced by immunoSEQ multiplex PCR, yet TCRdb's version contains in-frame clones alone and is incomplete. Of some 65,000 clones detected, 62% appear once; the ten largest clones hold around 2.7%. Sequenced material: PBMCs. These receptors were collected from a young man in good health and CMV-seronegative.

V and J are TRBV6-1 and TRBJ1-6, with TRBD1 identical over 7 bases. The V gene's germline CDR1 is MNHNS and CDR2 SASEGT. This CDR3 region has 15 residues. The V gene end was trimmed by 0 bases and the J gene end by 7 bases; junction bases not matched to a gene: 3. This CDR3 reads CASSEARTGNSPLHF. CDR3 in DNA: TGTGCCAGCAGTGAAGCGAGGACAGGAAATTCACCCCTCCACTTT.

This clone was seen a handful of times. The chain links TRBV6-6 to TRBJ1-4; 7 bases agree with TRBD1. Germline-derived CDR1 and CDR2 are MNHNY and SVGAGI (reference sequence). The CDR3 length is 15 residues. The trim removed 5 bases at V and 8 bases at J, leaving 11 bases unmatched. The DNA for the CDR3 is TGTGCCAGCAGTGACCGGGACAGCTCTATAGAAAAACTGTTTTTT. Amino acid sequence: CASSDRDSSIEKLFF.

The rearrangement joins TRBV2 to TRBJ1-2; 11 nucleotides match TRBD1. Germline V lookup: CDR1 SNHLY, CDR2 FYNNEI. V lost 2 bases, J lost 7 bases, and 9 bases stayed unmatched. The CDR3 runs to 16 residues. The CDR3 coding sequence is TGTGCCAGCAGTGAACTACGAGGACAGGGGGCCGGTGGCTACACCTTC. This sequence encodes CASSELRGQGAGGYTF.

The chain recombines TRBV4-1 with TRBJ1-6; TRBD1 might be the D (5 bases). Germline CDR1 reads MGHRA; CDR2 reads YSYEKL. The V end was cut by 1 base, the J end by 3 bases, with 10 bases between. CDR3 length: 16 amino acids. The CDR3 DNA follows: TGCGCCAGCAGCCAAGCCCCGACAGACTATAATTCACCCCTCCACTTT. Protein product: CASSQAPTDYNSPLHF.

The rearrangement uses TRBV28 and TRBJ1-2; D possibly corresponds to TRBD1 (6 bases). With 2 bases removed from V and 1 base from J, the gap between germline ends came to 8 bases. The CDR3 length is 14 residues. Per germline, CDR1 MDHEN and CDR2 SYDVKM. The CDR3 DNA sequence: TGTGCCAGCAGTTTAACAGGGAGTAACTATGGCTACACCTTC. It specifies CASSLTGSNYGYTF.

J is TRBJ2-2 and V is TRBV29-1; 15 bases agree with TRBD2. The V segment lost 4 bases and the J segment 7 bases; nucleotides outside the gene matches: 4. This CDR3 region has 15 residues. Germline assignment: CDR1 SQVTM and CDR2 ANQGSEA. CDR3 nucleotide sequence: TGCAGCGTTGGGACTAGCGGGGGGGCTGGCGGGGAGCTGTTTTTT. Translation: CSVGTSGGAGGELFF.

A few counts support this clone. The rearrangement uses TRBV6-5 and TRBJ1-5; a weak D match, TRBD1 (6 bases). Germline V gene sequence: CDR1 MNHEY, CDR2 SVGAGI. The CDR3 length is 14 residues. The V gene lost 6 bases and the J gene lost 2 bases, with 11 bases spanning the gap. The CDR3 loop is CASSWDKGNQPQHF. In DNA form, the CDR3 reads TGTGCCAGCAGCTGGGACAAGGGCAATCAGCCCCAGCATTTT.

The J gene is TRBJ2-3, the V gene TRBV6-6, with a weak D call TRBD2 (6 bases). CDR3 length: 15 amino acids. Trimming removed 3 bases from V and 0 bases from J, with 10 bases in between. Looked up from germline, CDR1 is MNHNY and CDR2 is SVGAGI (reference sequence). The CDR3 sequence is CASSYAAGSTDTQYF. The CDR3 coding sequence is TGTGCCAGCAGTTATGCCGCGGGGAGCACAGATACGCAGTATTTT.

The chain joins TRBV5-1 to TRBJ1-2; TRBD1 matches at 9 bases. The germline V gene has CDR1 SGHRS and CDR2 YFSETQ. The CDR3 length is 14 residues. Trimming took 4 bases from V and 6 from J; bases not matched to a gene: 7. CDR3 sequence reads: CASSRDRERDGYTF. In DNA, the CDR3 is TGCGCCAGCAGCCGGGACAGGGAACGGGATGGCTACACCTTC.

This clone was observed a handful of times. The V and J genes are TRBV7-8 and TRBJ2-7; TRBD1 might be the D (6 bases). Trimming removed 1 base at V and 4 bases at J, with 11 bases between. The CDR3 loop spans 14 amino acids. Germline CDR1 reads SGHVS; CDR2 reads FQNEAQ. The CDR3 here is CASSLGRGEYEQYF. Written as DNA, the CDR3 is TGTGCCAGCAGCTTAGGCAGGGGCGAGTACGAGCAGTACTTC.

The chain is built from TRBV5-6 and TRBJ1-5; no clear D. V dropped 4 bases and J dropped 5 bases, with 19 bases sitting between them. The germline CDR1 and CDR2 sequences are SGHDT and YYEEEE. The CDR3 extends over 16 amino acids. The DNA for the CDR3 is TGTGCCAGCAGCCACGAAGACACCGACAAATATCAGCCCCAGCATTTT. Protein product: CASSHEDTDKYQPQHF. The whole variable domain, filled in from reference TRBV5-6 and TRBJ1-5, reads DAGVTQSPTHLIKTRGQQVTLRCSPKSGHDTVSWYQQALGQGPQFIFQYYEEEERQRGNFPDRFSGHQFPNYSSELNVNALLLGDSALYLCASSHEDTDKYQPQHFGDGTRLSIL.

This sequence joins TRBV27 and TRBJ1-5; D remains ambiguous. The CDR3 contains 13 residues. Trimming removed 8 bases at V and 0 bases at J, with 8 bases between. Germline-derived CDR1 and CDR2 are MNHEY and SMNVEV (reference sequence). The CDR3: CASATDSNQPQHF. CDR3 nucleotide sequence: TGTGCCAGCGCAACAGATAGCAATCAGCCCCAGCATTTT.

The chain has TRBV7-8 and TRBJ2-7, with D tentatively TRBD1 (6 bases). The CDR3 covers 12 residues. The germline V gene has CDR1 SGHVS and CDR2 FQNEAQ. The V end lost 4 bases, the J end lost 6 bases, and 10 bases lay between the germline ends. The DNA for the CDR3 is TGTGCCAGCAGCTCTCAGGGGTCCGAGCAGTACTTC. It codes for CASSSQGSEQYF.

The rearrangement joins TRBV19 to TRBJ2-2, with a tentative D call TRBD2 (5 bases). This CDR3 is built from 13 residues. Germline lookup yields CDR1 LNHDA and CDR2 SQIVND (reference sequence). Trimming cost V 10 bases and J 7 bases, with 16 bases left between them. The CDR3 region has the DNA TGTGCCACCCACGGGCGGGCAGGCGGGGAGCTGTTTTTT. It encodes CATHGRAGGELFF. The variable domain in full, completed from reference TRBV19 and TRBJ2-2, reads DGGITQSPKYLFRKEGQNVTLSCEQNLNHDAMYWYRQDPGQGLRLIYYSQIVNDFQKGDIAEGYSVSREKKESFPLTVTSAQKNPTAFYLCATHGRAGGELFFGEGSRLTVL.

This clone was detected a few times. The rearrangement joins TRBV11-3 to TRBJ2-7, with 9 bases lining up with TRBD1. The trim removed 0 bases at V and 3 bases at J, leaving 3 bases unmatched. Germline-derived CDR1 and CDR2 are SGHNT and YENEEA. This CDR3 region has 15 residues. CDR3 amino acids: CASSLEGQGNYEQYF. The CDR3, as DNA: TGTGCCAGCAGCTTAGAAGGACAGGGGAACTACGAGCAGTACTTC.

The sample holds a few counts of this clone. This sequence joins TRBV5-6 and TRBJ1-5; D is undetermined. The CDR3 is made up of 14 amino acids. Germline V CDR1 and CDR2: SGHDT, YYEEEE. Trimming removed 3 bases at V and 0 bases at J, with 7 bases between. CDR3 protein: CASSWSYSNQPQHF. CDR3 DNA: TGTGCCAGCAGCTGGAGTTATAGCAATCAGCCCCAGCATTTT.

V gene TRBV29-1 combines with J gene TRBJ1-4; 8 nucleotides agree with TRBD1. V shed 0 bases and J 8 bases; nucleotides not matched to a gene: 14. Germline V gene sequence: CDR1 SQVTM, CDR2 ANQGSEA. The CDR3 has 17 residues. The CDR3 region is CSVEDQPDRGLGEKLFF. In nucleotides, the CDR3 is TGCAGCGTTGAAGATCAGCCCGACAGGGGCCTCGGGGAAAAACTGTTTTTT.

The chain carries TRBV9 and TRBJ1-1; 7 bases align to TRBD1. The germline V gene has CDR1 SGDLS and CDR2 YYNGEE. This CDR3 contains 13 residues. V lost 7 bases, J lost 2 bases, and 5 bases stayed unmatched. The CDR3 DNA reads as TGTGCCAGCGGACAGGCAATTAACACTGAAGCTTTCTTT. Translating gives CASGQAINTEAFF.

CDR3 DNA sequence: TGTGCCAGCAGCCAAGTAGGGGTTCTGCAAGAGACCCAGTACTTC. It is translated as CASSQVGVLQETQYF. The rearrangement joins TRBV4-2 to TRBJ2-5; possible D gene TRBD1, 5 bases. The V end was cut by 1 base, the J end by 2 bases, with 11 bases between. The CDR3 is 15 residues long. Germline CDR1 LGHNA, CDR2 YNFKEQ.

The genes are TRBV4-2 and TRBJ2-5; 11 bases agree with TRBD2. The CDR3 contains 15 residues. V lost 5 bases and J lost 4; bases outside the gene matches: 6. Per germline, CDR1 LGHNA and CDR2 YNFKEQ. The CDR3 DNA reads TGTGCCAGCAGCAATAGCGGGGGGGACGTAGAGACCCAGTACTTC. Protein product: CASSNSGGDVETQYF.

The sample holds one count of this clone. This chain joins TRBV18 and TRBJ2-2; a possible D gene is TRBD2 (5 bases). This CDR3 has 14 amino acids. CDR1 is KGHSH and CDR2 is LQKENI in the germline V gene. V dropped 3 bases and J dropped 4 bases, with 9 bases sitting between them. CDR3 loop: CASSPYEGTGELFF. The CDR3 DNA reads as TGTGCCAGCTCACCGTACGAGGGCACCGGGGAGCTGTTTTTT.

V and J are TRBV7-6 and TRBJ2-6; D is uncertain. Deletions cut 1 base from V and 4 bases from J, with 8 bases between. This CDR3 has 15 residues. The germline gives CDR1 SGHVS, CDR2 FNYEAQ. This CDR3 is CASSLGAQGANVLTF. The CDR3 DNA sequence: TGTGCCAGCAGCTTAGGGGCGCAGGGGGCCAACGTCCTGACTTTC.

In this sample, this clone turned up a few times. The gene calls are TRBV7-3 and TRBJ1-6; D ambiguous. CDR1 SGHTA and CDR2 FQGTGA come from the germline V gene. This CDR3 region has 14 residues. V dropped 0 bases and J dropped 7 bases, with 7 bases sitting between them. The DNA of the CDR3 is TGTGCCAGCAGCTTAACGGGCCGAAATTCACCCCTCCACTTT. Its translation: CASSLTGRNSPLHF. The variable domain in full, with the rest retrieved from reference TRBV7-3 and TRBJ1-6, is GAGVSQTPSNKVTEKGKYVELRCDPISGHTALYWYRQSLGQGPEFLIYFQGTGAADDSGLPNDRFFAVRPEGSVSTLKIQRTERGDSAVYLCASSLTGRNSPLHFGNGTRLTVT.

This clone was observed a handful of times. V and J are TRBV7-3 and TRBJ2-3; the match to TRBD2 covers 9 bases. Germline assignment: CDR1 SGHTA and CDR2 FQGTGA. V shed 5 bases, J shed 1 base, and the junction held 4 bases outside the gene matches. The CDR3 extends over 15 amino acids. This CDR3 reads CASSRGGGGTDTQYF. The DNA of the CDR3 is TGTGCCAGCAGCCGCGGGGGGGGTGGCACAGATACGCAGTATTTT.